This record concerns one T cell receptor beta chain sequence. This sample is part of a study of blood T cell repertoires in COVID-19. In the study overall: Acute and convalescent COVID-19 samples came from the United States, Italy and Spain. T cells, B-cell-depleted T cells, or PBMCs supplied cDNA or gDNA.

Generated by immunoSEQ multiplex PCR, the TCRdb table keeps only in-frame clones and is missing some. The sample contains more than 70,000 clones, approximately 89% of which appear only once. The TCR was taken from a man aged 50-59 years with active COVID-19. Sequenced: peripheral blood.

The CDR3 region has the DNA TGTGCCAGCTCACCCGGGACTAGCGGGAGGGCCGGGAGCTACGAGCAGTACTTC. This sequence encodes CASSPGTSGRAGSYEQYF. The chain recombines TRBV18 with TRBJ2-7; 16 bases are shared with TRBD2. CDR1 and CDR2 (germline): KGHSH, LQKENI. V lost 3 bases and J lost 3; bases outside the gene matches: 8. The CDR3 extends over 18 amino acids.